This paragraph covers one T cell receptor (beta chain) sequence. The antigen is not known. This specimen comes from a study of OX40 agonist ivuxolimab in advanced cancers. Notes on the study in general: It was not determined which antigens were specifically recognized by the peripheral T cells that had undergone clonal expansion.

If patients had autoimmune disease history or systemic immunosuppression, they were excluded. From germline, CDR1 is MNHNY and CDR2 SVGAGI (reference sequence). V was pared by 2 bases and J by 0 bases, with 12 bases between. This CDR3 region has 16 residues. Libraries were prepared by immunoSEQ multiplex PCR; TCRdb keeps only in-frame clonotypes and omits some of them. Of more than 65,000 clones listed, just under 95% are singletons. The chain has TRBV6-6 and TRBJ2-3; D remains unclear. This material consisted of CD4+ or CD8+ T cells sorted from blood, taken in a trial of the OX40 agonist ivuxolimab. The TCR was taken from an adult with an advanced solid tumor such as melanoma, head and neck, liver or kidney cancer. The CDR3 DNA reads TGTGCCAGCAGTTACCATCGACCTGCCAGCACAGATACGCAGTATTTT. As protein: CASSYHRPASTDTQYF.